This T cell receptor beta chain was recovered during a study of shared clonotypes between healthy human individuals. Assay runs were performed at deep level. PCR replicates from unsorted PBMC used approximately 300 ng DNA, and this amount was tens of thousands of T cell genomes. Generated by immunoSEQ multiplex PCR, the TCRdb table keeps only in-frame clones and is missing some. The data hold 450,000 or so clones, with 70% to 80% observed a single time. The V end was cut by 10 bases, the J end by 0 bases, with 16 bases between. The CDR3 totals 14 residues. Per the germline V gene, CDR1 is SGHNT and CDR2 is YYREEE (reference sequence). About this clone itself: Its antigen remains unknown.

Whole-study results and caveats: Among donors, sharing of clonotypes was expected to be affected by sequencing depth. The represented genetic and exposure-history diversity was limited by the small number of donors.

This clonotype originated in a woman aged 40 to 50 in good health. Some clones in this sample may be carry-over from other donors' samples. The rearrangement joins TRBV5-4 to TRBJ1-1; tentative D call: TRBD1 (6 bases). The sequencing input was PBMCs. The CDR3 region has the DNA TGTGCCGGAAGTTACGGACAGCTGAACACTGAAGCTTTCTTT. It codes for CAGSYGQLNTEAFF.